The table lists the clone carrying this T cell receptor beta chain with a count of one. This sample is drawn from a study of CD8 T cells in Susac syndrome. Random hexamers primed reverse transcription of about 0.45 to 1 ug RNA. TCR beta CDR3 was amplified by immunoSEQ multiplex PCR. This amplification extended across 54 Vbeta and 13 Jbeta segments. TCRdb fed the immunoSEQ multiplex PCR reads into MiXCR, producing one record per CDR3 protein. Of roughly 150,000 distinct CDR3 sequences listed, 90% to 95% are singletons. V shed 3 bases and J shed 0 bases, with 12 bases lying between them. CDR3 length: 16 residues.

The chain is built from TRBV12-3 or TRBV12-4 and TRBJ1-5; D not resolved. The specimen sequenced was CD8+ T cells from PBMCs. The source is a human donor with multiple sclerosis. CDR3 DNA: TGTGCCAGCAGTTTGGCGACCTATGGTAGCAATCAGCCCCAGCATTTT. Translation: CASSLATYGSNQPQHF.